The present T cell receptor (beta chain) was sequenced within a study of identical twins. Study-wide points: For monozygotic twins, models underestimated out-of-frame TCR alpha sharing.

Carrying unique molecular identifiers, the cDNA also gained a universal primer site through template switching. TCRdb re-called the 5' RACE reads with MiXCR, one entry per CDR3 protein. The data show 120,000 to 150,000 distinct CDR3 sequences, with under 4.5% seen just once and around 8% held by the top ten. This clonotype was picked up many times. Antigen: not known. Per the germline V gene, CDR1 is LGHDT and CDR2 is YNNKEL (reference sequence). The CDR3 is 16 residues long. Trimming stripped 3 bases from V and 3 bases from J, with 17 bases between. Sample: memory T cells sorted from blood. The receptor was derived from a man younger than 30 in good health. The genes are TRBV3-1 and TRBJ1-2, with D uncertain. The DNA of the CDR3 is TGTGCCAGCAGCCAGATCGGGTCCGGAGCCCACTATGGCTACACCTTC. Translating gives CASSQIGSGAHYGYTF.